Presented here are 5 T cell receptor beta chains from one specimen sequenced in a study of vaccination effects on CD4 cells after COVID-19. Their antigens are not known. Produced via immunoSEQ multiplex PCR; TCRdb's table is partial and in-frame only. This sample has 11,000 to 15,000 clones, with around 81% found just once. ViraFEST expansion of antigen-specific CD4+ T cells with viral peptide pools preceded sequencing. The culture ran for roughly 10 days before CD4+ T cells were isolated. SARS-CoV-2 infected the person between March and December 2020, as confirmed by PCR. All study participants received two doses of BNT162b2 or mRNA-1273 vaccine. The specimen was CD4+ T cells from PBMCs cultured with SARS-CoV-2 spike peptides, collected after COVID-19 vaccination. These receptors were taken from a human donor who had a prior SARS-CoV-2 infection.

The V gene is TRBV2, the J gene TRBJ1-6; the D is unclear. The CDR3 is 13 residues long. The germline V gene encodes CDR1 SNHLY and CDR2 FYNNEI. The V end was cut by 7 bases, the J end by 6 bases, with 10 bases between. The CDR3 sequence: CASKKDPNSPLHF. The CDR3 DNA follows: TGTGCCAGCAAGAAGGACCCTAATTCACCCCTCCACTTT.

The chain is built from TRBV24-1 and TRBJ2-1; D not certain. Germline CDR1 reads KGHDR; CDR2 reads SFDVKD. V was trimmed by 3 bases and J by 8 bases, leaving 7 bases between them. CDR3 size: 12 residues. CDR3 loop: CATSDITHEQFF. The CDR3, as DNA: TGTGCCACCAGTGATATCACGCATGAGCAGTTCTTC.

This clone appeared once. The chain has TRBV28 and TRBJ2-7, with TRBD2 identical over 9 bases. The germline CDR1 and CDR2 sequences are MDHEN and SYDVKM. V was pared by 3 bases and J by 1 base, with 7 bases of the junction left unmatched. The length of the CDR3 is 16 residues. Written as DNA, the CDR3 is TGTGCCAGCAGTTTGTGGGTAGCGGGAGCGTCCTACGAGCAGTACTTC. Translated: CASSLWVAGASYEQYF.

The chain employs TRBV20-1 and TRBJ2-2, with D hard to call. Germline-derived CDR1 and CDR2 are DFQATT and SNEGSKA (reference sequence). Trimming removed 3 bases from V and 3 bases from J, with 11 bases in between. This CDR3 contains 14 residues. CDR3 in amino acids: CSASLSPHTGELFF. The CDR3 DNA follows: TGCAGTGCTAGTCTTAGTCCGCACACCGGGGAGCTGTTTTTT.

This chain uses TRBV6-5 with TRBJ1-1; no firm D call. Looked up from germline, CDR1 is MNHEY and CDR2 is SVGAGI. Deletions cut 5 bases from V and 0 bases from J, with 10 bases between. This CDR3 comprises 14 residues. CDR3 loop: CASSLGYLNTEAFF. In DNA, the CDR3 is TGTGCCAGCAGTCTCGGATATTTGAACACTGAAGCTTTCTTT.